Given below is one T cell receptor beta chain in context. The germline V and J ends were trimmed by 4 bases and 8 bases, with 14 bases remaining between them. CDR1 is SNHLY and CDR2 is FYNNEI in the germline V gene. The CDR3 is 13 residues long. TCR beta VDJ and CDR3 were profiled, and genomic DNA was the template. Using its own MiXCR run on the reads, TCRdb lists one record per CDR3 protein. Of 110,000 or so distinct CDR3 sequences in the sample, 50% to 70% are singletons; the top ten hold roughly 30%. The data originate from a study of CD8+CD57+ T cells in acquired aplastic anemia. Patients selected for sequencing had displayed CD8+CD57+ cell expansion by flow cytometry.

Sequencing was done on a sample of sorted CD4+, CD8+, or CD8+CD57+ T cells (not recorded which) from PBMCs. This rearrangement joins TRBV2 to TRBJ1-2; maybe TRBD1 (5 bases). The clonotype originates from a human donor with aplastic anemia. The CDR3: CASSGERGVGYTF. The CDR3 DNA reads as TGTGCCAGCAGTGGGGAGAGGGGTGTAGGCTACACCTTC.